This TCR beta chain was profiled in a study of T cell repertoires in cytomegalovirus infection. Using its own MiXCR run on the reads, TCRdb lists one record per CDR3 protein. The data contain approximately 730,000 distinct CDR3 sequences, around a third of them seen just once; the ten biggest clones take up about 20%. As concerns this clonotype: Antigen specificity is unknown.

J gave up 3 bases and V 4 bases, and 6 bases lay outside the gene matches. In germline, CDR1 is KGHDR, CDR2 SFDVKD. This CDR3 contains 16 residues. V is TRBV24-1 and J is TRBJ2-1; TRBD1 matches 9 bases. The TCR originated in a human donor in good health (CMV status not recorded). Some clones in this sample may be carry-over from other donors' samples. This material consisted of cultured PBMCs, taken from culture after CMV antigen stimulation. DNA of the CDR3: TGTGCCACCAGTGACTCACAGGGGGCTAACTACAATGAGCAGTTCTTC. Translated, it gives CATSDSQGANYNEQFF.